This record looks at one TCR beta chain sequence and its context. How the authors handled the data: Estimates of nucleated cell counts were drawn from the amplification of reference gene primers. Here immunoSEQ multiplex PCR was the method, and the copy in TCRdb shows in-frame clones only, minus some. V and J calls and clone size follow that table, whereas D and trimming were derived from the DNA. The sample includes some 290,000 clones, approximately 89% of them seen just once. From germline, CDR1 is SNHLY and CDR2 FYNNEI. The CDR3 contains 16 residues. V lost 3 bases, J lost 0 bases, and 15 bases lay in between. These data come from a study of blood T cell repertoires in COVID-19. Turning to the study itself: COVID-19 samples from acute and convalescent phases originated in the United States, Italy and Spain.

This clonotype was obtained from a woman aged 25 to 39 with COVID-19, enrolled during active disease. The gene calls are TRBV2 and TRBJ2-7, with a tentative D call TRBD2 (6 bases). Sequencing was done on a sample of peripheral blood. CDR3 sequence reads: CASSEYAGPGSYEQYF. In DNA form, the CDR3 reads TGTGCCAGCAGTGAGTATGCGGGACCCGGCTCCTACGAGCAGTACTTC.